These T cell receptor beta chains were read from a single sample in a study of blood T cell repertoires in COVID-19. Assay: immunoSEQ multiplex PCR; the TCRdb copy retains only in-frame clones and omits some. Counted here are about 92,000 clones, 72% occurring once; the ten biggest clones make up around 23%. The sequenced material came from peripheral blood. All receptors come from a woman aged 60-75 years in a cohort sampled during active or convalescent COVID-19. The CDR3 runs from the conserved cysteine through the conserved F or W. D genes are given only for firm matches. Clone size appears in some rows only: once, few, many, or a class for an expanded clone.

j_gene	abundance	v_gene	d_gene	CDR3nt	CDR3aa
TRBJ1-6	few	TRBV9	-	TGTGCCAGCAGCGTAGACATAGCCCCTAGCCCGGCCCCGGATTCACCCCTCCACTTT	CASSVDIAPSPAPDSPLHF
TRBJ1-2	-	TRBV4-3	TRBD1	TGCGCCAGCAGCCCTGGGGACAGCGCAGGAGGCTACACCTTC	CASSPGDSAGGYTF
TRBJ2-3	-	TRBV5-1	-	TGCGCCAGCAGCTTGTCCGGGACTAGCACAGATACGCAGTATTTT	CASSLSGTSTDTQYF
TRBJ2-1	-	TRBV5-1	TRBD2	TGCGCCAGCAGCTGGGGACTAGCGGGACCTAATGAGCAGTTCTTC	CASSWGLAGPNEQFF
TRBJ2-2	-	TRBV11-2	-	TGTGCCAGCAGCCGATGGACAGACGGGGAGCTGTTTTTT	CASSRWTDGELFF
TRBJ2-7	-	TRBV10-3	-	TGTGCCATCAGTGAGTCCACTACCTACGAGCAGTACTTC	CAISESTTYEQYF
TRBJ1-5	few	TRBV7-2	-	TGTGCCAGCAGCTTAACCCGCGTGGGGGCAGGTCAGCCCCAGCATTTT	CASSLTRVGAGQPQHF
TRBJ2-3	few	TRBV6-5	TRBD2	TGTGCCAGCAGTTTTAGCGGGGGGGCCATAGATACGCAGTATTTT	CASSFSGGAIDTQYF
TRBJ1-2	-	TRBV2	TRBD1	TGTGCCAGCAGGGTCGGGACAGGGGAGGGAGGCTACACCTTC	CASRVGTGEGGYTF
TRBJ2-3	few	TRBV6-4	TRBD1	TGTGCCAGCAGTATCGGACAGGGGCTTGGTAACACAGATACGCAGTATTTT	CASSIGQGLGNTDTQYF
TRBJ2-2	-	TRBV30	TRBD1	TGTGCCTCTACACAACAGGGGGGCACCGGGGAGCTGTTTTTT	CASTQQGGTGELFF
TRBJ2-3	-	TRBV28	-	TGTGCCAGCAGTTTACCGACAAAAGCAGATACGCAGTATTTT	CASSLPTKADTQYF